The next 32 T cell receptor beta chains were all read from a single sample in a study of cytomegalovirus exposure and HLA in healthy donors. With 60 Vbeta and 13 Jbeta primers, the PCR was carried out. TCRdb keeps only in-frame clones here, not all; method: immunoSEQ multiplex PCR. The sample lists approximately 130,000 clones, around 86% occurring once. Sequencing used PBMCs. The source of these receptors is a man younger than 30 in good health and CMV-seronegative.

This CDR3 is CASSHVRDFAGVINEQFF. For the CDR3, the DNA is TGCGCCAGCAGCCATGTACGCGATTTCGCGGGGGTAATCAATGAGCAGTTCTTC. J is TRBJ2-1 and V is TRBV4-3; TRBD2 matches at 7 bases. Germline V CDR1 and CDR2: LGHNA, YSLEER. The CDR3 runs 18 residues. V shed 3 bases, J shed 6 bases, and the junction held 17 bases outside the gene matches.

The chain joins TRBV7-9 to TRBJ2-7; TRBD1 agrees at 10 bases. The CDR3 has 15 amino acids. With 5 bases clipped from V and 7 bases from J, the junction kept 11 bases outside the gene matches. Germline loops: CDR1 SEHNR, CDR2 FQNEAQ (reference sequence). The CDR3 nucleotides are TGTGCCAGCAGCCTCGACAGGGGGCGGTCAGATGAGCAGTACTTC. This gives the protein CASSLDRGRSDEQYF.

This clone has a handful of counts. This rearrangement joins TRBV19 to TRBJ2-7, with D perhaps matching TRBD1 (6 bases). The germline V gene has CDR1 LNHDA and CDR2 SQIVND (reference sequence). V lost 4 bases and J 5 bases, leaving 9 bases between the germline ends. This CDR3 comprises 12 residues. This CDR3 reads CASSTQGNEQYF. The CDR3 nucleotides are TGTGCCAGTAGTACTCAGGGGAACGAGCAGTACTTC.

V usage is TRBV7-2 and J usage is TRBJ2-7; 8 bases map to TRBD1. Trimming at V came to 5 bases and at J to 8 bases, leaving 11 bases not matched to a gene. The CDR3 loop spans 14 amino acids. Germline CDR1 reads SGHTA; CDR2 reads FQGNSA. DNA of the CDR3: TGTGCCAGCAGCATCGGACAGGGTTTGGGGCAGCAGTACTTC. Its protein is CASSIGQGLGQQYF.

This clone has only a few counts. The chain links TRBV6-4 to TRBJ1-2; D might be TRBD1 (6 bases). The CDR3 contains 14 residues. Trimming took 0 bases from V and 9 from J, leaving 14 bases between them. Germline V gives CDR1 MRHNA, CDR2 SNTAGT. The CDR3 region has the DNA TGTGCCAGCAGTGACTCCATCAACAGGGCCAGCTACACCTTC. It codes for CASSDSINRASYTF.

The chain links TRBV9 to TRBJ2-2, with TRBD1 matching over 9 bases. V lost 3 bases, J lost 5 bases, and 5 bases stayed unmatched. This CDR3 is built from 15 residues. Germline V gene data show CDR1 as SGDLS and CDR2 as YYNGEE. The CDR3 sequence is CASSEGGTGTGELFF. In DNA, the CDR3 is TGTGCCAGCAGCGAGGGAGGGACAGGGACCGGGGAGCTGTTTTTT.

This clone was seen just once. This sequence joins TRBV9 and TRBJ2-3; 9 bases align to TRBD1. The CDR3 has 15 residues. The V and J ends lost 4 bases and 3 bases, in that order; junction bases with no gene match: 6. Per germline, CDR1 SGDLS and CDR2 YYNGEE. CDR3 DNA: TGTGCCAGCAGCACCCACAGGGGGCGGACAGATACGCAGTATTTT. This translates into CASSTHRGRTDTQYF.

The gene calls are TRBV30 and TRBJ2-5; TRBD1 might be the D (5 bases). The CDR3 is 11 amino acids. Germline V lookup: CDR1 GTSNPN, CDR2 SVGIG (reference sequence). V was pared by 2 bases and J by 10 bases, with 11 bases between. CDR3 DNA sequence: TGTGCCTGGAGTCCCCTAGGGGACCAGTACTTC. This translates into CAWSPLGDQYF.

This clone occurred a few times. This sequence joins TRBV6-6 and TRBJ2-3; D is unclear. The CDR3 sequence is 15 residues long. Trimming removed 1 base from V and 4 bases from J, with 12 bases in between. Germline V gene lookup returns CDR1 MNHNY and CDR2 SVGAGI (reference sequence). DNA for the CDR3: TGTGCCAGCAGTTACTTTCCGGGTCCCGCAGATACGCAGTATTTT. This translates into CASSYFPGPADTQYF.

This chain links TRBV6-5 with TRBJ2-7; 8 bases fit TRBD1. With V trimmed by 6 bases and J by 6 bases, 7 bases remained unmatched. This CDR3 has 13 amino acids. Looked up from germline, CDR1 is MNHEY and CDR2 is SVGAGI. For the CDR3, the DNA is TGTGCCAGCAGGTGGGACAGGTTGGGCGAGCAGTACTTC. As protein: CASRWDRLGEQYF.

The V and J genes are TRBV6-5 and TRBJ2-1; D might be TRBD2 (5 bases). V gave up 2 bases and J gave up 6 bases, with 5 bases separating them. Per the germline V gene, CDR1 is MNHEY and CDR2 is SVGAGI. The CDR3 sequence is 12 residues long. The CDR3 spells CASSYGGNEQFF. CDR3 coding DNA: TGTGCCAGCAGTTACGGAGGCAATGAGCAGTTCTTC.

The chain has TRBV7-2 and TRBJ2-5; tentatively, D is TRBD2 (6 bases). CDR1 SGHTA and CDR2 FQGNSA come from the germline V gene. Trimming removed 5 bases from V and 5 bases from J, with 21 bases in between. The CDR3 contains 16 residues. The CDR3 bases are TGTGCCAGCAGCGAGGAGGAGACTAGTTTTTCTGAGACCCAGTACTTC. It is translated as CASSEEETSFSETQYF.

This clone has only a few counts. This chain connects TRBV5-6 to TRBJ1-1; D is perhaps TRBD1 (5 bases). V lost 4 bases and J 0 bases, leaving 10 bases between the germline ends. CDR3 length: 14 amino acids. Germline V lookup: CDR1 SGHDT, CDR2 YYEEEE. The CDR3 loop reads CASSPGGVNTEAFF. In DNA, the CDR3 is TGTGCCAGCAGCCCCGGGGGGGTGAACACTGAAGCTTTCTTT.

This sequence joins TRBV9 and TRBJ2-5, with 7 bases identical to TRBD2. The tail of the sequence fits TRBJ2-7 better, so the J call may be wrong. Looked up from germline, CDR1 is SGDLS and CDR2 is YYNGEE. There are 15 residues in the CDR3. DNA for the CDR3: TGTGCCAGCAGCCCCCTAGGACTAGGGGCCTACGAGCAGTACTTC. This encodes CASSPLGLGAYEQYF.

DNA for the CDR3: TGTGCCACGAAGGGGGCTCGCCAAGAGACCCAGTACTTC. It encodes CATKGARQETQYF. J is TRBJ2-5 and V is TRBV2; 7 bases line up with TRBD1. CDR1 SNHLY and CDR2 FYNNEI come from the germline V gene. The junction had 6 bases not matched to a gene; V was cut back by 10 bases and J by 1 base. There are 13 residues in the CDR3.

This clone has just a few counts. The V call is TRBV7-2, the J call TRBJ2-6, with D perhaps matching TRBD1 (6 bases). The CDR3 has 15 residues. The germline V gene has CDR1 SGHTA and CDR2 FQGNSA. Deletions cut 5 bases from V and 1 base from J, with 9 bases between. The CDR3 DNA reads as TGTGCCAGCAGCGCTACAGGGTCTGGGGCCAACGTCCTGACTTTC. This gives the protein CASSATGSGANVLTF.

This clone has only one observation. V gene TRBV27 combines with J gene TRBJ1-2; TRBD1 might be the D (5 bases). V gave up 2 bases and J gave up 0 bases, with 22 bases separating them. The CDR3 runs 19 residues. The germline V gene has CDR1 MNHEY and CDR2 SMNVEV (reference sequence). The CDR3 sequence: CASSLKVRQAGQTNYGYTF. CDR3 bases: TGTGCCAGCAGTTTAAAGGTGAGGCAGGCAGGGCAGACTAACTATGGCTACACCTTC.

This chain uses TRBV30 with TRBJ1-3; 8 bases line up with TRBD1. Germline V gene data show CDR1 as GTSNPN and CDR2 as SVGIG (reference sequence). The CDR3 contains 17 residues. After removal of 2 bases from V and 4 bases from J, the junction contained 13 bases not matched to a gene. CDR3 protein: CAWSPREDRVSGNTIYF. The CDR3 DNA reads TGTGCCTGGAGTCCTAGAGAGGACAGGGTCAGCGGAAACACCATATATTTT.

This clone was observed a single time. This chain joins TRBV28 and TRBJ2-5; D uncertain. V was trimmed by 2 bases and J by 14 bases, leaving 12 bases between them. Germline loops: CDR1 MDHEN, CDR2 SYDVKM. The CDR3 length is 11 residues. The CDR3 DNA is TGTGCCAGCAGTTTACCCGCCCAGGTTTACTTC. Protein product: CASSLPAQVYF.

Details on this clone: This sample also contains other DNA sequences that code for the same CDR3. The rearrangement links TRBV29-1 to TRBJ1-1; 7 bases agree with TRBD1. Germline V lookup: CDR1 SQVTM, CDR2 ANQGSEA. This CDR3 comprises 14 residues. Trimming cost V 4 bases and J 0 bases; bases outside gene matches: 5. CDR3 sequence reads: CSVARDSMNTEAFF. CDR3 bases: TGCAGCGTTGCTAGGGACAGTATGAACACTGAAGCTTTCTTT.

This chain joins TRBV6-6 and TRBJ1-6, with D unresolved. Trimming removed 10 bases at V and 11 bases at J, with 18 bases between. The CDR3 consists of 13 residues. CDR1 and CDR2 from the germline V gene are MNHNY and SVGAGI (reference sequence). The CDR3 reads CAINGSRRTPLHF. The DNA of the CDR3 is TGTGCCATCAACGGGTCGAGGAGGACACCCCTCCACTTT.

In its sample, this clone was seen a few times. The rearrangement links TRBV11-2 to TRBJ1-1; D perhaps matches TRBD1 (5 bases). Germline CDR1 SGHAT, CDR2 FQNNGV. V lost 5 bases to trimming and J lost 1 base, with 11 bases between them. The CDR3 consists of 14 residues. The CDR3 loop is CASSPRTQNTEAFF. The DNA for the CDR3 is TGTGCCAGCAGCCCGCGGACACAGAACACTGAAGCTTTCTTT.

The gene calls are TRBV14 and TRBJ2-3; a weak D match, TRBD1 (6 bases). Germline assignment: CDR1 SGHDN and CDR2 FVKESK. Trimming took off 0 bases at V and 4 bases at J, with 14 bases between the two ends. This CDR3 spans 16 amino acids. The CDR3 DNA sequence: TGTGCCAGCAGCCAAGACAGGGGCTTTGAGGCAGATACGCAGTATTTT. Its protein is CASSQDRGFEADTQYF.

The CDR3 spells CASSLTPGTGELFF. The CDR3 region has the DNA TGCGCCAGCAGCTTAACCCCCGGCACCGGGGAGCTGTTTTTT. The chain combines TRBV5-1 with TRBJ2-2; unclear D gene. CDR3 length equals 14 residues. Germline V gene lookup returns CDR1 SGHRS and CDR2 YFSETQ. V dropped 2 bases and J dropped 4 bases, with 9 bases sitting between them.

J is TRBJ2-1 and V is TRBV5-6; D might be TRBD1 (5 bases). Trimming left V 1 base short and J 1 base short, with 6 bases between. The CDR3 has 14 amino acids. From germline, CDR1 is SGHDT and CDR2 YYEEEE. This CDR3 reads CASSLPGSYNEQFF. The CDR3 DNA follows: TGTGCCAGCAGCTTGCCAGGGTCCTACAATGAGCAGTTCTTC.

The V call is TRBV4-3, the J call TRBJ1-5, with D possibly being TRBD1 (5 bases). V was pared by 3 bases and J by 3 bases, with 9 bases between. Per germline, CDR1 LGHNA and CDR2 YSLEER. The CDR3 is made up of 14 amino acids. CDR3 DNA sequence: TGCGCCAGCAGCCAGGACACCTACAATCAGCCCCAGCATTTT. Translation gives CASSQDTYNQPQHF.

This clone was seen a handful of times. CDR3 residues: CASSYQTGGGHSPLHF. In DNA, the CDR3 is TGTGCCAGCAGTTACCAGACAGGGGGCGGTCATTCACCCCTCCACTTT. The V call is TRBV6-5, the J call TRBJ1-6, with 10 bases that match TRBD1. Germline CDR1 is MNHEY and CDR2 is SVGAGI. The CDR3 has 16 amino acids. Unmatched junction bases numbered 6, after V lost 2 bases and J lost 8 bases.

This rearrangement joins TRBV6-4 to TRBJ2-1; 8 bases line up with TRBD2. CDR1 MRHNA and CDR2 SNTAGT come from the germline V gene. This CDR3 is built from 15 residues. The V segment lost 2 bases and the J segment 0 bases; nucleotides outside the gene matches: 0. CDR3 nucleotide sequence: TGTGCCAGCAGTGACGCGGGGGGCTCCTACAATGAGCAGTTCTTC. Protein: CASSDAGGSYNEQFF.

This chain uses TRBV6-1 with TRBJ1-5, with 7 positions matching TRBD1. The trim removed 7 bases at V and 2 bases at J, leaving 8 bases unmatched. CDR1 is MNHNS and CDR2 is SASEGT in the germline V gene. This CDR3 contains 15 residues. This chain's CDR3 is CASIIGGQGNQPQHF. CDR3 DNA: TGTGCCAGCATAATTGGTGGACAGGGCAATCAGCCCCAGCATTTT.

Written as DNA, the CDR3 is TGCAGCGGGCGACAGGGTGTCACTGAAGCTTTCTTT. Residues: CSGRQGVTEAFF. The rearrangement joins TRBV29-1 to TRBJ1-1; 7 nucleotides agree with TRBD1. The CDR3 loop spans 12 amino acids. Per germline, CDR1 SQVTM and CDR2 ANQGSEA. V shed 7 bases, J shed 4 bases, and the junction held 6 bases outside the gene matches.

V gene TRBV10-3 combines with J gene TRBJ1-1, with 7 bases that match TRBD1. This CDR3 contains 18 residues. The trim removed 3 bases at V and 0 bases at J, leaving 13 bases unmatched. Per germline, CDR1 ENHRY and CDR2 SYGVKD. The CDR3 region is CAISDRIYDRVMNTEAFF. In nucleotides, the CDR3 is TGTGCCATCAGTGACCGGATCTATGACAGGGTCATGAACACTGAAGCTTTCTTT.

The V and J genes are TRBV30 and TRBJ1-4; unclear D gene. Trimming took 2 bases from V and 8 from J, leaving 24 bases between them. This CDR3 has 17 residues. Looked up from germline, CDR1 is GTSNPN and CDR2 is SVGIG (reference sequence). CDR3 DNA sequence: TGTGCCTGGAGTCCTATCTTTGACGGCGGCGAGGGCGAAAAACTGTTTTTT. Translated, it gives CAWSPIFDGGEGEKLFF.